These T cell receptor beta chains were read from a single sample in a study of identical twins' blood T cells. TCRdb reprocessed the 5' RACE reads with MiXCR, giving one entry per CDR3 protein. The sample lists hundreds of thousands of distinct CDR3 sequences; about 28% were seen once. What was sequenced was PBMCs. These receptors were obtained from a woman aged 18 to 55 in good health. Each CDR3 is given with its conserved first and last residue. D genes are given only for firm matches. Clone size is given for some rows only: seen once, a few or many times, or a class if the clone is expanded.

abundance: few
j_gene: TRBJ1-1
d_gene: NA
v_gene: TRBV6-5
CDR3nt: TGTGCCAGCAGTTGGGGGCAATCGAGCACTGAAGCTTTCTTT
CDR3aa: CASSWGQSSTEAFF

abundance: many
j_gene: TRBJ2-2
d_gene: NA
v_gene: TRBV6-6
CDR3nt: TGTGCCAGCTGTCGGGAATCCGGGGAGCTGTTTTTT
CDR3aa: CASCRESGELFF

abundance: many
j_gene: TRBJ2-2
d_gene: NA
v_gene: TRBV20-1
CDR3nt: TGCAGTGCCATGCAGAGTCCGAACACCGGGGAGCTGTTTTTT
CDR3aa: CSAMQSPNTGELFF

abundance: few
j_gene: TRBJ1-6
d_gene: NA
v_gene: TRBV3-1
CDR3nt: TGTGCCAGCAGCGCAGGGTACGGCCCCCTCCACTTT
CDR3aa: CASSAGYGPLHF

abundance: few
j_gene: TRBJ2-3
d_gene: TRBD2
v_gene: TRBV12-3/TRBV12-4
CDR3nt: TGTGCCAGCAGTTTCGCGGGAGGGGACACAGATACGCAGTATTTT
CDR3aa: CASSFAGGDTDTQYF

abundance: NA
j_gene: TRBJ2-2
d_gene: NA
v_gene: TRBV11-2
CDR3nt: TGTGCCAGCAGCTTAACGACAGGCTACATCGGGGAGCTGTTTTTT
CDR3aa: CASSLTTGYIGELFF

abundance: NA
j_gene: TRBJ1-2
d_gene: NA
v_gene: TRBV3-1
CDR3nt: TGTGCCAGCAGCCAAGACCTCGGGGGAGCTAACTATGGCTACACCTTC
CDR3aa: CASSQDLGGANYGYTF

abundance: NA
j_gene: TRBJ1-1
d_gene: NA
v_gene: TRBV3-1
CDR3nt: TGTGCCAGCAGCCGCCTAAGGGCAGAAAGCGGGGCTTTCTTT
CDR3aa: CASSRLRAESGAFF

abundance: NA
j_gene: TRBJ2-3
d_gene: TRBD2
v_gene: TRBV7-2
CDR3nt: TGTGCCAGCAGCAGAGTTGCTGGACTAGCGACGACTAGCACAGATACGCAGTATTTT
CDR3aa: CASSRVAGLATTSTDTQYF

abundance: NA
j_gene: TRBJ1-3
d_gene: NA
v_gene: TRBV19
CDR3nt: TGTGCCAGCTGCTATACAGGGCTCGGAAACACCATATATTTT
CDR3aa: CASCYTGLGNTIYF

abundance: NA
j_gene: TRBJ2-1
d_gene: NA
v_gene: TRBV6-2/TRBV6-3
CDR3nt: TGTGCCAGCAGTTACTCGATAGGATCGGGATTCTATGAGCAGTTCTTC
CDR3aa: CASSYSIGSGFYEQFF

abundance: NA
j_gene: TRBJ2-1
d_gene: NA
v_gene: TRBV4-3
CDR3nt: TGCGCCAGCAGCCAAGATACGTGGCGCTCCTACAATGAGCAGTTCTTC
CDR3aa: CASSQDTWRSYNEQFF

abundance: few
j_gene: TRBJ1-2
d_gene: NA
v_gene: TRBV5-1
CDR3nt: TGCGCCAGCAGTAACGTCCGGGGCTACACCTTC
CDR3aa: CASSNVRGYTF

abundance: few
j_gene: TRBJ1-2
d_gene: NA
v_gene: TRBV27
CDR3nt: TGTGCCAGCAGTATCGGGGGAGGGTATGGCTACACCTTC
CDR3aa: CASSIGGGYGYTF

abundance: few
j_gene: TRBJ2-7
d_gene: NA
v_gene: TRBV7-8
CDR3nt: TGTGCCAGCAGCTTCGGGACCTTTTACGAGCAGTACTTC
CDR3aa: CASSFGTFYEQYF

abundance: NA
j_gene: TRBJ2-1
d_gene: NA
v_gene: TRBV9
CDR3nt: TGTGCCAGCAGCGTAGTACTTGGCTCCTACAATGAGCAGTTCTTC
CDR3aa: CASSVVLGSYNEQFF

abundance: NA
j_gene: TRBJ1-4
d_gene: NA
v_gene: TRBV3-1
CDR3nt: TGTGCCAGCAGCCAAGATTATCCGGGAAATAATGAAAAACTGTTTTTT
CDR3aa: CASSQDYPGNNEKLFF

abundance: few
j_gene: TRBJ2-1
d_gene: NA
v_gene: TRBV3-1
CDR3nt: TGTGCCAGCAGCCAAGAGGGGGCCAAGCAGTTCTTC
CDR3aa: CASSQEGAKQFF

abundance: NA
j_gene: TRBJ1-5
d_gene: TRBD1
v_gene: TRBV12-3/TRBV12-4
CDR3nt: TGTGCCAGCAGTCTCTCGGACAGGGGGGATCATCCCCAGCATTTT
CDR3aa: CASSLSDRGDHPQHF

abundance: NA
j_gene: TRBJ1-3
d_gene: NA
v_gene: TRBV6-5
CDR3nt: TGTGCCGCAAGGCGCGGAAACACCATATATTTT
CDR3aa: CAARRGNTIYF

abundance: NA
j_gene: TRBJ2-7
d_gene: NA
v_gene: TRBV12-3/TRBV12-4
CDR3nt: TGTGCCAGCAGTGGGGCCTACGGGCAGTACTTC
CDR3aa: CASSGAYGQYF

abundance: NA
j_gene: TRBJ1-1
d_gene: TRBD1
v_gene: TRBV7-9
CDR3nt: TGTGCCGGCAGCTCAGCGGGACAGCAGAACACTGAAGCCTTCTTT
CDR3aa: CAGSSAGQQNTEAFF

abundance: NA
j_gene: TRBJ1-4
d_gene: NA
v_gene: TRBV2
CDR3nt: TGTGCCAGCAGTGAGTTTAGTGGAGAAGGTGAAAAACTGTTTTTT
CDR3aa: CASSEFSGEGEKLFF

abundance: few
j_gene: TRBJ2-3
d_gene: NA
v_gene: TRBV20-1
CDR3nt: TGCAGTGCTAGAGCTCAGACGCGAGATACGCAGTATTTT
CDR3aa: CSARAQTRDTQYF

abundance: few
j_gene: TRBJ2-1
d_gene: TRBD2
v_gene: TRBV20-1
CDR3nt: TGCAGTGCTCCACTTCCTGGGACTAGCGGGGACAATGAGCAGTTCTTC
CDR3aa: CSAPLPGTSGDNEQFF

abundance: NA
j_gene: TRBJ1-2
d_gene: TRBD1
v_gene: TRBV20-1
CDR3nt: TGCAGTGCTATACCTCCCGGGACAGGGGTTTTCGGCTACACCTTC
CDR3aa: CSAIPPGTGVFGYTF

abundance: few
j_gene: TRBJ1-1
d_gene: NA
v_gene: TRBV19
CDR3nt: TGTGCCATTTTGGTCTCGAGCACTGAAGCTTTCTTT
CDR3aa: CAILVSSTEAFF